Each of the 12 T cell receptor beta chains below was sequenced from the same sample in a study of CD8 T cells in Susac syndrome. An input of 0.5 to 1 ug of RNA was subjected to reverse transcription using random hexamers. TCRdb fed the immunoSEQ multiplex PCR reads into MiXCR, producing one record per CDR3 protein. This table holds a few hundred thousand distinct CDR3 sequences, approximately 85% found once. Sequencing was performed on CD8+ T cells from PBMCs. The receptors were gathered from a human donor with multiple sclerosis.

The V and J genes are TRBV29-1 and TRBJ2-1, with a possible D match to TRBD2 (6 bases). CDR1 and CDR2 from the germline V gene are SQVTM and ANQGSEA. The CDR3 totals 14 residues. The germline V and J ends were trimmed by 6 bases and 2 bases, with 14 bases remaining between them. CDR3 loop: CSVVGGEAYNEQFF. The CDR3 DNA is TGCAGCGTGGTGGGGGGAGAGGCCTACAATGAGCAGTTCTTC.

The rearrangement joins TRBV7-9 to TRBJ2-3; D gene ambiguous. Trimming took 8 bases from V and 2 from J, leaving 11 bases between them. Germline assignment: CDR1 SEHNR and CDR2 FQNEAQ (reference sequence). The CDR3 spans 13 residues. The CDR3 region is CASRNDLTDTQYF. DNA of the CDR3: TGTGCCAGCCGAAACGACCTCACAGATACGCAGTATTTT.

V usage is TRBV6-1 and J usage is TRBJ2-1, with 10 nucleotides matching TRBD1. The CDR3 is 16 amino acids. Unmatched junction bases numbered 4, after V lost 5 bases and J lost 0 bases. Germline CDR1 MNHNS, CDR2 SASEGT. CDR3 residues: CASSPRDRGSYNEQFF. Here the CDR3 DNA reads TGTGCCAGCAGTCCCCGGGACAGGGGCTCCTACAATGAGCAGTTCTTC.

The chain links TRBV29-1 to TRBJ1-2; 10 bases map to TRBD1. The germline V gene encodes CDR1 SQVTM and CDR2 ANQGSEA. The CDR3 length is 18 residues. V lost 1 base, J lost 3 bases, and 14 bases stayed unmatched. Here the CDR3 DNA reads TGCAGCGTTGAAGGTCGGGGACAGGGGAGAGAGTGGGACTATGGCTACACCTTC. Its translation is CSVEGRGQGREWDYGYTF.

The chain joins TRBV12-3 or TRBV12-4 to TRBJ2-5; D unclear. The CDR3 covers 13 residues. V was pared by 6 bases and J by 2 bases, with 10 bases between. In DNA, the CDR3 is TGTGCCAGCAGCTCCCCCGCACAAGAGACCCAGTACTTC. This encodes CASSSPAQETQYF.

This chain joins TRBV27 and TRBJ2-7; tentatively, D is TRBD2 (5 bases). Germline values: CDR1 MNHEY, CDR2 SMNVEV (reference sequence). The CDR3 length is 15 residues. V gave up 2 bases and J gave up 2 bases, with 13 bases separating them. The CDR3 here is CASSLDPAAPYEQYF. The CDR3 nucleotides are TGTGCCAGCAGTTTAGATCCAGCGGCCCCCTACGAGCAGTACTTC.

A few counts support this clonotype. The V call is TRBV11-3, the J call TRBJ2-7; no reliable D call. This CDR3 is built from 15 residues. Germline CDR1 reads SGHNT; CDR2 reads YENEEA. V lost 5 bases and J 4 bases, leaving 18 bases between the germline ends. The CDR3 loop reads CASSPNAEVKYEQYF. CDR3 sequence (DNA): TGTGCCAGCAGCCCGAATGCAGAGGTAAAGTACGAGCAGTACTTC.

This clonotype was counted a few times. V usage is TRBV6-2 or TRBV6-3 and J usage is TRBJ2-7; TRBD1 might be the D (6 bases). Germline CDR1 is MNHEY and CDR2 is SVGEGT. The V and J ends lost 4 bases and 0 bases respectively, with 10 bases between them. CDR3 length: 14 amino acids. This chain's CDR3 is CASSFGGSSYEQYF. The CDR3 DNA is TGTGCCAGCAGTTTTGGGGGCAGCTCCTACGAGCAGTACTTC.

The rearrangement links TRBV12-3 or TRBV12-4 to TRBJ2-1; tentative D call: TRBD2 (7 bases). Trimming stripped 7 bases from V and 3 bases from J, with 16 bases between. The CDR3 contains 15 residues. CDR3 in amino acids: CASKYPGEGYNEQFF. The DNA of the CDR3 is TGTGCCAGCAAGTATCCAGGGGAGGGCTACAATGAGCAGTTCTTC.

V usage is TRBV7-9 and J usage is TRBJ2-2, with unresolved D. The CDR3 has 15 residues. Germline V lookup: CDR1 SEHNR, CDR2 FQNEAQ (reference sequence). V was pared by 2 bases and J by 6 bases, with 13 bases between. This CDR3 is CASSLPWGSSGELFF. The CDR3, as DNA: TGTGCCAGCAGCTTACCGTGGGGATCGTCCGGGGAGCTGTTTTTT.

The chain is built from TRBV6-5 and TRBJ2-3, with D perhaps TRBD1 (6 bases). This CDR3 contains 15 residues. CDR1 and CDR2 from the germline V gene are MNHEY and SVGAGI. Deletions cut 2 bases from V and 0 bases from J, with 9 bases between. The chain's CDR3 is CASSYRGSSTDTQYF. The CDR3 nucleotides are TGTGCCAGCAGTTACAGGGGGTCTAGCACAGATACGCAGTATTTT.

The chain recombines TRBV5-6 with TRBJ1-1, with no clear D. V was trimmed by 5 bases and J by 3 bases, leaving 11 bases between them. Germline V gene data show CDR1 as SGHDT and CDR2 as YYEEEE. CDR3 length: 13 amino acids. This chain's CDR3 is CASSLIGDTEAFF. As DNA, the CDR3 is TGTGCCAGCAGTTTAATTGGGGACACTGAAGCTTTCTTT.